The sequence of this TCR beta chain was determined in a study of blood T cell repertoires in COVID-19. Study context: COVID-19 samples, acute and convalescent, were from the United States, Italy and Spain. The analysed material was cDNA or gDNA that came from T cells, B-cell-depleted T cells, or PBMCs.

This CDR3 is 15 amino acids long. V dropped 7 bases and J dropped 6 bases, with 21 bases sitting between them. In germline, CDR1 is SNHLY, CDR2 FYNNEI. Under the authors' procedure: Amplified reference gene primers provided the basis for estimating nucleated cell counts. Repertoires were generated with immunoSEQ multiplex PCR, while TCRdb's copy carries only in-frame clones and drops some. The V and J calls and the clone size are those of that table, but D and trimming were determined from the DNA. The data hold 180,000 or so clones, with 80% to 90% observed a single time. The rearrangement joins TRBV2 to TRBJ1-2; D uncertain. The TCR sequence derives from a man aged 55 to 69 with acute or convalescent COVID-19. Sequenced sample: peripheral blood. The CDR3 region is CASTEGLMGRNGYTF. CDR3 sequence (DNA): TGTGCCAGCACCGAGGGCCTAATGGGTCGGAATGGCTACACCTTC.